This T cell receptor beta chain was captured by sequencing in a study of shared clonotypes between healthy human individuals (dated by TCRdb to 2018 to 2020). About the full investigation: A few men and two women, aged 18 to 49 years, made up the cohort. For each donor, CD4 naive and CD4 memory were each given three plates, CD8 naive was given two plates, and CD8 memory was given one plate. To increase sequencing depth and limit assay-specific biases, TCR repertoire library preparation and sequencing were carried out by different laboratories using diverse techniques. Leukapheresis yielded between about 0.94 and 9.5 billion PBMCs per donor. To estimate repertoire size and how much clonotype sharing occurs between individuals, the study deeply sequenced the blood TCR repertoires of about five healthy adults.

Using the deep immunoSEQ assay, TCR CDR3 regions were amplified from genomic DNA by multiplex PCR. For each cell subset, the extracted genomic DNA was distributed evenly across all wells of several immunoSEQ 96-well plates, and each plate served as one replicate. Each replicate PCR for sorted subsets received around 200 ng genomic DNA, equal to about 30,000 T cell genomes. The purified libraries were quantified using a Qubit 3.0 fluorometer, sized with a Bioanalyzer 2100, and then quantified again using the KAPA Library Quantification kit. Every immunoSEQ 96-well plate was sequenced on a dedicated single-read 150-cycle Illumina NextSeq 550 flow cell. The published analysis was carried out like this. The immunoSEQ output contained only junctional sequences without quality scores, so filtering could not match that applied to full-length reads. To assign V/J genes and CDR3, sequences were annotated against IMGT germline references using PyIR, a Python wrapper for IgBLAST v1.9. Reads were filtered out if the reads had weak V/J assignments (E-value above 1e-6), no CDR3, stop codons, out-of-frame junctions, or ambiguous translated residues. V3J clonotypes were defined as sequences sharing an identical inferred V gene, J gene, and CDR3 amino acid sequence. To compute the percentage overlap between repertoires, the number of shared unique clonotypes was divided by the size of the smaller repertoire. RTK rarefaction, the Chao1 estimator, and Recon v2.1 estimates of unobserved clonotypes were used to assess repertoire richness. Generation probabilities for all TCRbeta clonotypes obtained by the gDNA method from several donors were computed using OLGA. TCRdb obtained this table from immuneACCESS and retained in-frame rearrangements with V and J assigned. These tables miss some clones; where compared with another copy, unresolved V genes account for less than half of the shortfall, and the remainder is unexplained. The DNA was the basis for D and trimming; V, J and clone size are from that table. The sample records roughly 1.4 million clones, 97% to 99% of which are singletons. 0.36% of the sample is held by the ten biggest clonotypes.

Details on this clone: It lacks a known antigen. Per-base qualities were not stored, and no clone one base away is much larger.

The full study reports these points: The small number of donors limited the genetic and exposure-history diversity represented. Sampling was restricted to blood, and TCR repertoires in tissues likely differ from the TCR repertoires found in blood. Estimated clonotype richness was generally larger for naive than for memory subsets. Compared with non-shared clonotypes, clonotypes shared by all four sorted-subset donors had higher generation probabilities. About 4.5% of naive CD4, 3.5% of naive CD8, approximately 2% of memory CD4, and more than 0.35% of memory CD8 clonotypes were shared across several donors. Pairwise subsampling led to the expectation that sequencing depth would affect the degree of clonotype sharing among donors. Even with the large sequencing depth, rarefaction of the sorted-subset datasets indicated that sequencing was incomplete.

Donors were healthy HIV-negative adults with no recently reported acute infections or vaccinations. Every donor was a Caucasian adult residing in Nashville, Tennessee, USA. CD4+ T cells were enriched through magnetic negative selection, after which naive cells were positively selected on CD45RA and the remaining negative fraction served as the memory subset. Blood was collected by leukapheresis, and PBMCs were isolated by Ficoll-Histopaque density gradient centrifugation and then cryopreserved in liquid nitrogen vapor phase. Analytical flow cytometry was used to check the purity and quantity of each magnetically sorted T cell population. Genomic DNA was isolated from each sorted fraction and quantified by UV absorbance on a Nanodrop 2000c. V lost 5 bases and J lost 0 bases; the stretch between them is 14 bases long. Sequences LNHDA (CDR1) and SQIVND (CDR2) are obtained from the germline V gene (reference sequence). The CDR3 numbers 16 residues from cysteine through phenylalanine. Only CDR3 DNA is held: 48 bases, read in frame from base 1.

The chain couples TRBV19 to TRBJ2-1, with an unclear D gene assignment. Sequenced sample: naive CD4+ T cells sorted from blood. The intended sense of this specimen's cell subset or site label: CD45RA+ positively selected. The origin of this receptor is a man aged 25 to 40 in good health. At the DNA level, the sequence is TGTGCCAGTAGTCTCCTCCCCTCGAGCTCCTACAATGAGCAGTTCTTC. Translated, this gives CASSLLPSSSYNEQFF. With all but the CDR3 taken from the reference TRBV19 and TRBJ2-1 genes, the full variable domain is: DGGITQSPKYLFRKEGQNVTLSCEQNLNHDAMYWYRQDPGQGLRLIYYSQIVNDFQKGDIAEGYSVSREKKESFPLTVTSAQKNPTAFYLCASSLLPSSSYNEQFFGPGTRLTVL.